Listed below are T cell receptor beta chains from one sample, sequenced in a study of blood T cells in healthy people across ages. Each CDR3 protein gets one entry after TCRdb re-called the 5' RACE reads with MiXCR. The sample has approximately 850,000 distinct CDR3 sequences; about 62% are singletons. Sequencing was done on a sample of blood. The receptors originated from a man under 40 in good health. Each CDR3 is given with its conserved first and last residue. A D gene is named only where the DNA matches it firmly. Rows give clone size only sometimes, using once, few, many, or a class for an expanded clone.

TRBD1	NA	TRBV6-1	TRBJ2-1	CASGRGQPEQFF	TGTGCCAGCGGCCGGGGACAGCCGGAGCAGTTCTTC
NA	NA	TRBV5-1	TRBJ2-2	CASSLGIVRENTGELFF	TGCGCCAGCAGCTTGGGTATTGTGAGGGAGAACACCGGGGAGCTGTTTTTT
NA	NA	TRBV25-1	TRBJ2-7	CASSDSRESSYEQYF	TGTGCCAGCAGTGATTCCAGGGAGAGCTCCTACGAGCAGTACTTC
TRBD1	few	TRBV12-3/TRBV12-4	TRBJ2-5	CASSLRDREETQYF	TGTGCCAGCAGTTTAAGGGACAGAGAAGAGACCCAGTACTTC
NA	NA	TRBV7-2	TRBJ2-4	CASSLALGKNIQYF	TGTGCCAGCAGCTTAGCCTTAGGGAAAAACATTCAGTACTTC
NA	NA	TRBV13	TRBJ2-5	CASSLDQEETQYF	TGTGCCAGCAGCTTAGATCAGGAAGAGACCCAGTACTTC
NA	few	TRBV20-1	TRBJ2-3	CSASAQDTQYF	TGCAGTGCTAGCGCCCAAGATACGCAGTATTTT
NA	NA	TRBV7-7	TRBJ2-3	CAESPWRGRIDTQYF	TGTGCCGAGAGCCCCTGGCGGGGGCGGATAGATACGCAGTATTTT
NA	NA	TRBV7-2	TRBJ2-5	CASSLKHSLETQYF	TGTGCCAGCAGCTTGAAACACAGTCTAGAGACCCAGTACTTC
TRBD2	NA	TRBV20-1	TRBJ2-1	CSARVFLAGNTNEQFF	TGCAGTGCTAGAGTTTTTTTAGCGGGAAATACGAATGAGCAGTTCTTC
TRBD2	NA	TRBV20-1	TRBJ2-3	CSARGLAGNPDTQYF	TGCAGTGCTAGGGGACTAGCGGGTAATCCAGATACGCAGTATTTT
NA	NA	TRBV29-1	TRBJ2-7	CSVREAGGTYEQYF	TGCAGCGTTCGGGAGGCAGGGGGAACCTACGAGCAGTACTTC
NA	many	TRBV11-1	TRBJ2-1	CASSPLDEQFF	TGTGCCAGCAGCCCCTTAGATGAGCAGTTCTTC
NA	once	TRBV25-1	TRBJ2-6	CASSDPGAGANVLTF	TGTGCCAGCAGTGATCCGGGGGCCGGGGCCAACGTCCTGACTTTC
NA	NA	TRBV29-1	TRBJ1-2	CSVAGSGGYTF	TGCAGCGTTGCAGGTTCGGGAGGCTACACCTTC
NA	NA	TRBV20-1	TRBJ2-5	CSARHRGRETQYF	TGCAGTGCTAGACACCGGGGCAGGGAGACCCAGTACTTC
NA	few	TRBV5-1	TRBJ1-2	CASRTGQSNYGYTF	TGCGCCAGCAGAACCGGACAGAGCAACTATGGCTACACCTTC
TRBD1	NA	TRBV28	TRBJ1-2	CASSPQPGQGVSGYTF	TGTGCCAGCAGTCCCCAACCGGGACAGGGGGTCTCCGGCTACACCTTC
TRBD2	NA	TRBV7-2	TRBJ2-5	CASSFSSGGLETQYF	TGTGCCAGCAGCTTTTCTAGCGGGGGGCTGGAGACCCAGTACTTC
NA	NA	TRBV7-9	TRBJ2-7	CASSFQGPVTYEQYF	TGTGCCAGCAGCTTCCAGGGTCCTGTAACCTACGAGCAGTACTTC
NA	NA	TRBV30	TRBJ1-2	CGLEAGRDYGYTF	TGTGGGCTTGAGGCGGGGAGGGACTATGGCTACACCTTC
NA	NA	TRBV2	TRBJ1-1	CARAREVNTEAFF	TGTGCCAGGGCCAGGGAGGTAAACACTGAAGCTTTCTTT
NA	few	TRBV12-5	TRBJ2-1	CASGLSNEQFF	TGTGCTAGTGGTTTGTCCAATGAGCAGTTCTTC
NA	NA	TRBV20-1	TRBJ2-4	CSARGGFGGLAKNIQYF	TGCAGTGCTAGAGGGGGTTTTGGGGGCCTAGCCAAAAACATTCAGTACTTC
TRBD1	NA	TRBV6-5	TRBJ2-3	CASSRLGQGGDTQYF	TGTGCCAGCAGTCGCCTCGGACAGGGAGGAGATACGCAGTATTTT
NA	NA	TRBV20-1	TRBJ2-5	CSARTGARGFRETQYF	TGCAGTGCTAGAACCGGGGCGAGGGGCTTCCGAGAGACCCAGTACTTC
TRBD1	NA	TRBV6-5	TRBJ2-3	CASSDRGPNTDTQYF	TGTGCCAGCAGTGACAGGGGGCCTAACACAGATACGCAGTATTTT
TRBD2	once	TRBV11-2	TRBJ2-5	CASSGLVRGQETQYF	TGTGCCAGCAGTGGACTAGTTAGGGGCCAAGAGACCCAGTACTTC
TRBD1	few	TRBV15	TRBJ1-2	CATSRGTGTGGYTF	TGTGCCACCAGCAGAGGCACCGGGACAGGGGGCTACACCTTC
NA	NA	TRBV5-5	TRBJ2-1	CASSLVGSTYVGNEQFF	TGTGCCAGCAGCTTGGTTGGCTCTACGTACGTGGGAAATGAGCAGTTCTTC
TRBD2	few	TRBV20-1	TRBJ2-1	CSARPGLANEQFF	TGCAGTGCTAGGCCAGGACTAGCCAATGAGCAGTTCTTC
NA	once	TRBV5-1	TRBJ2-5	CASSTVGGTQRGETQYF	TGCGCCAGCAGCACCGTTGGTGGGACCCAAAGAGGGGAGACCCAGTACTTC
TRBD2	NA	TRBV7-9	TRBJ2-7	CASSLLAGGRYEQYF	TGTGCCAGCAGCTTACTAGCGGGGGGCCGCTACGAGCAGTACTTC
NA	NA	TRBV7-2	TRBJ2-7	CASSLGPARSYEQYF	TGTGCCAGCAGCTTAGGTCCCGCCAGGAGCTACGAGCAGTACTTC
TRBD1	few	TRBV6-5	TRBJ2-7	CASSYSVGQGVYEQYF	TGTGCCAGCAGTTACTCGGTGGGACAGGGGGTGTACGAGCAGTACTTC
TRBD2	few	TRBV20-1	TRBJ2-1	CSAGTSGGPYNEQFF	TGCAGTGCGGGGACTAGCGGGGGGCCCTACAATGAGCAGTTCTTC
TRBD2	NA	TRBV12-3/TRBV12-4	TRBJ2-2	CASSLWREGPSGELFF	TGTGCCAGCAGTTTATGGCGGGAGGGCCCCTCCGGGGAGCTGTTTTTT
TRBD2	few	TRBV7-8	TRBJ2-1	CASSLGLAVPYNEQFF	TGTGCCAGCAGCTTGGGGCTAGCGGTCCCCTACAATGAGCAGTTCTTC
NA	few	TRBV28	TRBJ2-1	CASSSPRGQSSYNEQFF	TGTGCCAGCAGTTCCCCACGGGGCCAGAGCTCCTACAATGAGCAGTTCTTC
NA	NA	TRBV28	TRBJ1-2	CASTMTAYGYTF	TGTGCCAGCACCATGACAGCCTATGGCTACACCTTC
NA	NA	TRBV6-1	TRBJ2-6	CASSEPEGANVLTF	TGTGCCAGCAGTGAGCCAGAAGGGGCCAACGTCCTGACTTTC
NA	few	TRBV7-2	TRBJ2-5	CASSLVSGAPGETQYF	TGTGCCAGCAGCTTAGTTTCAGGGGCGCCCGGGGAGACCCAGTACTTC
NA	NA	TRBV2	TRBJ2-7	CASKDGFAAFYEQYF	TGTGCCAGCAAAGACGGGTTTGCAGCCTTCTACGAGCAGTACTTC
NA	NA	TRBV11-2	TRBJ2-7	CASSYLGHEQYF	TGTGCCAGCAGCTACTTGGGTCACGAGCAGTACTTC
TRBD1	NA	TRBV20-1	TRBJ1-2	CSARLPGGRFYGYTF	TGCAGTGCTCGCCTCCCAGGGGGGCGCTTCTATGGCTACACCTTC
TRBD2	NA	TRBV7-6	TRBJ2-3	CASSLSPYGGAGTQYF	TGTGCCAGCAGCTTGTCCCCCTACGGGGGGGCCGGTACGCAGTATTTT
NA	few	TRBV20-1	TRBJ2-1	CSAVGSLHNEQFF	TGCAGTGCCGTAGGTAGCCTCCACAATGAGCAGTTCTTC
NA	NA	TRBV7-9	TRBJ2-7	CASSLGGLGGTYEQYF	TGTGCCAGCAGCTTAGGAGGATTAGGGGGTACCTACGAGCAGTACTTC
TRBD2	NA	TRBV6-2/TRBV6-3	TRBJ2-7	CASSRGGPAGVEQYF	TGTGCCAGCAGTAGAGGCGGACCAGCGGGAGTCGAGCAGTACTTC
NA	NA	TRBV29-1	TRBJ2-1	CSVPGHEQFF	TGCAGCGTTCCCGGACATGAGCAGTTCTTC
NA	NA	TRBV4-3	TRBJ1-2	CASSQDLGRTDGYTF	TGCGCCAGCAGCCAAGATCTCGGGCGGACCGATGGCTACACCTTC
TRBD2	once	TRBV7-2	TRBJ2-2	CASSLSGVGGSAGELFF	TGTGCCAGCAGCTTAAGCGGGGTGGGGGGTTCCGCCGGGGAGCTGTTTTTT
TRBD2	NA	TRBV6-2/TRBV6-3	TRBJ2-7	CASSKRPGLVVPNEQYF	TGTGCCAGCAGTAAAAGACCGGGACTAGTTGTCCCCAATGAGCAGTACTTC
NA	once	TRBV19	TRBJ2-5	CASSVHGEQYF	TGTGCCAGTAGTGTCCATGGGGAGCAGTACTTC
TRBD2	NA	TRBV5-1	TRBJ2-5	CASSLFLAGGKETQYF	TGCGCCAGCAGCTTGTTCCTAGCGGGGGGGAAAGAGACCCAGTACTTC
TRBD2	few	TRBV20-1	TRBJ2-1	CSANPGLAGYNEQFF	TGCAGTGCAAATCCGGGACTAGCGGGATACAATGAGCAGTTCTTC
NA	NA	TRBV9	TRBJ2-7	CASSGGSDEQYF	TGTGCCAGCAGCGGAGGAAGCGACGAGCAGTACTTC
NA	NA	TRBV30	TRBJ2-2	CAWRRQSNTGELFF	TGTGCCTGGAGGCGGCAGTCGAACACCGGGGAGCTGTTTTTT
TRBD1	NA	TRBV12-3/TRBV12-4	TRBJ1-2	CASSSGTGTSRGYTF	TGTGCCAGCAGTTCCGGGACAGGGACCTCGCGTGGCTACACCTTC